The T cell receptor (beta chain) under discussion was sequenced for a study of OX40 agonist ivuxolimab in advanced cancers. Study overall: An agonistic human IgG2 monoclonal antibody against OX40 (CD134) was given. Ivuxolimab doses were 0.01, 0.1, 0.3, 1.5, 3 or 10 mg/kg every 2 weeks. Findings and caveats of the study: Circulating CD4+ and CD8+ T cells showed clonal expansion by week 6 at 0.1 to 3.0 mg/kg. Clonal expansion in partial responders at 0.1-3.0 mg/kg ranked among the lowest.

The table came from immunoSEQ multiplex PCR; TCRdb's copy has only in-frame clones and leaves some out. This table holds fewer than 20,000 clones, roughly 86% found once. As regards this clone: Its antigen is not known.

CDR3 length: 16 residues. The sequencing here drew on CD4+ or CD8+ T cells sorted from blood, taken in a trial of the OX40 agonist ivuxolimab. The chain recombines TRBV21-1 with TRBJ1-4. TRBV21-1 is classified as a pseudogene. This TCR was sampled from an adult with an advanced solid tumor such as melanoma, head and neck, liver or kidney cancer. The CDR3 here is CASSTPAGTKSEKLFF. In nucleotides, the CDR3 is TGTGCCAGCAGCACCCCCGCGGGCACGAAAAGTGAAAAACTGTTTTTT.